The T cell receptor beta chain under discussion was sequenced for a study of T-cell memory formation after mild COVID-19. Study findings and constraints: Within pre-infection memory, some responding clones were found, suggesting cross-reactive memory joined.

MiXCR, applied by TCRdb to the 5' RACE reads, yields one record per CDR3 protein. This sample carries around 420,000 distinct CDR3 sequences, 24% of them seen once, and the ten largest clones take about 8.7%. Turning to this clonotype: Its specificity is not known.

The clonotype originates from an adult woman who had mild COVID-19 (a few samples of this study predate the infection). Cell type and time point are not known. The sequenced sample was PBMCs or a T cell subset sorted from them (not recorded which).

The CDR3 coding sequence is TGTGCCACCAGCGGAGGGGGGAGCACAGATACGCAGTATTTT. Amino acid sequence: CATSGGGSTDTQYF. The gene calls are TRBV15 and TRBJ2-3; either TRBD1 or TRBD2 may fit D (6 bases each). The CDR3 is 14 amino acids. V was trimmed by 5 bases and J by 0 bases, leaving 9 bases between them. The germline V gene has CDR1 LNHNV and CDR2 YYDKDF (reference sequence).